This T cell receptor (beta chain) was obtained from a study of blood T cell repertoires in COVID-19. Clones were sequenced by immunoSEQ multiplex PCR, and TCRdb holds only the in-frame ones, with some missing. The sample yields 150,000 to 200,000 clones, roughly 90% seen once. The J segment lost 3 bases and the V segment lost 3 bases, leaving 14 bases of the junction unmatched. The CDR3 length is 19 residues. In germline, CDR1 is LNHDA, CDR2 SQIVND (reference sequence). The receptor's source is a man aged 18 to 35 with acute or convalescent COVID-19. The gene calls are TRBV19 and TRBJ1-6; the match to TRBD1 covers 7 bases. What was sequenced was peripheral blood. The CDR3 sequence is CASSILPRRGQNYNSPLHF. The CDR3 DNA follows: TGTGCCAGTAGTATCCTCCCCAGGAGGGGGCAGAACTATAATTCACCCCTCCACTTT.